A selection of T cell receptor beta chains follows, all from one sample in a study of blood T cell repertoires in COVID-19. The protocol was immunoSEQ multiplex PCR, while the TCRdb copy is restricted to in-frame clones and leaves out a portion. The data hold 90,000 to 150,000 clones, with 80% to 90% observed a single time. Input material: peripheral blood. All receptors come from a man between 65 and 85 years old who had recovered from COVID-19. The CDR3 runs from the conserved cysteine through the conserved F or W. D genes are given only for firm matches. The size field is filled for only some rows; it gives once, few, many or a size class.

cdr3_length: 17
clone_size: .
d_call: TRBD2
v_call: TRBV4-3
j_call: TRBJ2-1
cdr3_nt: TGCGCCAGCAGCCCCACGGGACTAGCGGGACTGGACAATGAGCAGTTCTTC
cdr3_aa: CASSPTGLAGLDNEQFF

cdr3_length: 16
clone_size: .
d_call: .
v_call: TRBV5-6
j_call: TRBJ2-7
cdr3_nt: TGTGCCAGCAGCTTTGTGGGCAGTAGTAACGTATACGAGCAGTACTTC
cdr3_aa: CASSFVGSSNVYEQYF

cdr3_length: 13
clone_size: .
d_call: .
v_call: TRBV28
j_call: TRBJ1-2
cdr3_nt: TGTGCCAGCGGGGTCGGGGTTGACTATGGCTACACCTTC
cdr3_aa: CASGVGVDYGYTF

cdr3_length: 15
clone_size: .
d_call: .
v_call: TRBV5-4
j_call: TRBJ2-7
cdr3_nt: TGTGCCAGCAGCCCCTCAGGTGAGGCAGGGTACGAGCAGTACTTC
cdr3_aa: CASSPSGEAGYEQYF

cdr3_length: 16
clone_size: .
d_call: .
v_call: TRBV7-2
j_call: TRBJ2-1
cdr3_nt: TGTGCCAGCAGCTTATTCCGGGTCAGCTCCTACAATGAGCAGTTCTTC
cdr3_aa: CASSLFRVSSYNEQFF

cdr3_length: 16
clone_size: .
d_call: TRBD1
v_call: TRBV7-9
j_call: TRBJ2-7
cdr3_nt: TGTGCCAGCAGCTTAGGGCAAAGAGGACAGGGTGCCGAGCAGTACTTC
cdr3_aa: CASSLGQRGQGAEQYF

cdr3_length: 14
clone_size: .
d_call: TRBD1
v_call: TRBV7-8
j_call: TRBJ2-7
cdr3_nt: TGTGCCAGCAGTTCCGGGACAGGGTTGTACGAGCAGTACTTC
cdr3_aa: CASSSGTGLYEQYF

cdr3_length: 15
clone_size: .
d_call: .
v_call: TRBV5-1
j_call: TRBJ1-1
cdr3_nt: TGCGCCAGCAGCTCCCCGAGCGCAGGGTCCACTGAAGCTTTCTTT
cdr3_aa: CASSSPSAGSTEAFF

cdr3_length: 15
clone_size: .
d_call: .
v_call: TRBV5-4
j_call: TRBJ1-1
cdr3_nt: TGTGCCAGCAGCAGGGGGGGGGATTCGAACACTGAAGCTTTCTTT
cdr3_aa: CASSRGGDSNTEAFF

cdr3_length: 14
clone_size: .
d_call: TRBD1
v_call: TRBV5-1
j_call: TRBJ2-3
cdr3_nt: TGCGCCAGCAGCTTGACGACAGGGAGAGATACGCAGTATTTT
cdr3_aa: CASSLTTGRDTQYF

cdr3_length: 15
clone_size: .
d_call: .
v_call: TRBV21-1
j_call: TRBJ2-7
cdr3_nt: TGTGCCAGCAGCAAGGTTAAAGGACAGATTTACGAGCAGTACTTC
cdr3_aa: CASSKVKGQIYEQYF

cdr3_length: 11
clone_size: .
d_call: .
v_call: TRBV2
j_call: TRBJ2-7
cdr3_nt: TGTGCCAGCAGTACTTACTACGAGCAGTACTTC
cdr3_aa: CASSTYYEQYF

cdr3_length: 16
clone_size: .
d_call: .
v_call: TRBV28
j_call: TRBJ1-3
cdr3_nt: TGTGCCAGCAGTGACCGGTGGGGCTACTCTGGAAACACCATATATTTT
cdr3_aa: CASSDRWGYSGNTIYF

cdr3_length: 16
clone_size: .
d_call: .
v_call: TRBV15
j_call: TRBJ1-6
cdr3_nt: TGTGCCACCAGCAGAGATTACGGGAGGAATAATTCACCCCTCCACTTT
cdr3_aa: CATSRDYGRNNSPLHF

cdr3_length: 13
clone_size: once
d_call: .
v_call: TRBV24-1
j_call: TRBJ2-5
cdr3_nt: TGTGCCACCAGTGACTCGGGGGAAGAGACCCAGTACTTC
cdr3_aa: CATSDSGEETQYF

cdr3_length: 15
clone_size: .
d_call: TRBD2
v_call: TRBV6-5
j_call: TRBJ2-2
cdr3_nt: TGTGCCAGCAGCCGAGCGGGAGCGGTCACCGGGGAGCTGTTTTTT
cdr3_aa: CASSRAGAVTGELFF

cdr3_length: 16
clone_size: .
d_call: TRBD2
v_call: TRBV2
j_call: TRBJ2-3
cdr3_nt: TGTGCCAGCAGTACCCCCCTAGCGGGACGTACAGATACGCAGTATTTT
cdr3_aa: CASSTPLAGRTDTQYF

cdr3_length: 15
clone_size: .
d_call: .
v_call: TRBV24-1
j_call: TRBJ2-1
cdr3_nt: TGTGCCACCAGTGATCCCACCCTGAGCTACAATGAGCAGTTCTTC
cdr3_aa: CATSDPTLSYNEQFF

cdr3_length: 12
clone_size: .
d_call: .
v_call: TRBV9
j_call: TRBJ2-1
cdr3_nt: TGTGCCAGCAGCGTTCAGGGGTATGAGCAGTTCTTC
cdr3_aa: CASSVQGYEQFF

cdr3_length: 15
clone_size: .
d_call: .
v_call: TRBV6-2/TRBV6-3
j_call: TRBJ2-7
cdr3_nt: TGTGCCAGCAGTTACCTTCCCGGGTGGAACTACGAGCAGTACTTC
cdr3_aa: CASSYLPGWNYEQYF

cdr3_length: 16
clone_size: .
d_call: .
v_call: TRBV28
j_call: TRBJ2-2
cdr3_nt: TGTGCCAGCAGTTCCCGGAGGTTCGGGAACACCGGGGAGCTGTTTTTT
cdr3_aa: CASSSRRFGNTGELFF

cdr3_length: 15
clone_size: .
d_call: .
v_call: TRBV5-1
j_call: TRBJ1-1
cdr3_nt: TGCGCCAGCAGCTTTTCAGGGGCGAGAAACACTGAAGCTTTCTTT
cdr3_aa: CASSFSGARNTEAFF

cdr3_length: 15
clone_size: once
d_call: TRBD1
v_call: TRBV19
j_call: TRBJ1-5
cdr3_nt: TGTGCCAGTAGCGGACTACAGGGGGCGAATCAGCCCCAGCATTTT
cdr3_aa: CASSGLQGANQPQHF

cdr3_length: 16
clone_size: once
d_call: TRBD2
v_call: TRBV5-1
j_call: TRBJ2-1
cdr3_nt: TGCGCCAGCAGCCGTCAAGCTAGCGGGCCCTACAATGAGCAGTTCTTC
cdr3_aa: CASSRQASGPYNEQFF

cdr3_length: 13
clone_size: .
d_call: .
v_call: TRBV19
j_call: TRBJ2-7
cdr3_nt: TGTGCCAGTAGTATGGGCCAGGGGTCCGAGCAGTACTTC
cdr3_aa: CASSMGQGSEQYF

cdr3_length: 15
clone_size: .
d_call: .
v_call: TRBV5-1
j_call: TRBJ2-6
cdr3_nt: TGCGCCAGCAGCTTGGTCGGCTCTGGGGCCAACGTCCTGACTTTC
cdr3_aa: CASSLVGSGANVLTF

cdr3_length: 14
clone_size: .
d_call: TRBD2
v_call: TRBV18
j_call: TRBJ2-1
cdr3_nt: TGTGCCAGCTTCGGCGGGAGGGCCTTCAATGAGCAGTTCTTC
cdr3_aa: CASFGGRAFNEQFF

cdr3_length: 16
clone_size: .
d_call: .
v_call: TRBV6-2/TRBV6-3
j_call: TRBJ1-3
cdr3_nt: TGTGCCAGCAGCCCTGCGGTCCAAGGGAGAGGAAACACCATATATTTT
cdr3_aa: CASSPAVQGRGNTIYF

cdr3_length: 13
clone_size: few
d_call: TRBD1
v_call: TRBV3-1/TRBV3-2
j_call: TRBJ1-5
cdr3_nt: TGTGCCAGCAGCGGTACAGGGGTACAGCCCCAGCATTTT
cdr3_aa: CASSGTGVQPQHF

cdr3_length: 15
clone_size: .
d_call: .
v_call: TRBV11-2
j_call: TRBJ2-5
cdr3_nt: TGTGCCAGCAGCTCCGGGGTCCTGAGAGCGGAGACCCAGTACTTC
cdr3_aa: CASSSGVLRAETQYF

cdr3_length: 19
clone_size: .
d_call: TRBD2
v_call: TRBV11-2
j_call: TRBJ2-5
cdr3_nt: TGTGCCAGCACCCGGACCGGGACTAGCGGGACCATCGCCCAAGAGACCCAGTACTTC
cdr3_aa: CASTRTGTSGTIAQETQYF

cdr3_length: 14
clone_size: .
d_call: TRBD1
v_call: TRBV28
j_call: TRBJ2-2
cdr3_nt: TGTGCCAGCACGTCCACAGGGGGTACCGGGGAGCTGTTTTTT
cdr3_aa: CASTSTGGTGELFF

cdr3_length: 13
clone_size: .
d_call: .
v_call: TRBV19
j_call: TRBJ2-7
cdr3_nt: TGTGCCAGTAGTATGAAGCGAGACTACGAGCAGTACTTC
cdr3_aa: CASSMKRDYEQYF

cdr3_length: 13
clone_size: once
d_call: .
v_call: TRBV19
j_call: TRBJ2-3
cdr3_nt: TGTGCCAGTCACCCCCAGGGAAGTACTACGCAGTATTTT
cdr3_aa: CASHPQGSTTQYF

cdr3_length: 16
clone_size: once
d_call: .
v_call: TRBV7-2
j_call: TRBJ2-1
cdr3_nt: TGTGCCAGCAGCTTAGAGGGAGCGGTATCCTACAATGAGCAGTTCTTC
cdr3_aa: CASSLEGAVSYNEQFF

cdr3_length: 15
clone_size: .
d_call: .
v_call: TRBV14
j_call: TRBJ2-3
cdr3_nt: TGTGCCAGCAGCCTTTGGGACACACGCACAGATACGCAGTATTTT
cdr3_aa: CASSLWDTRTDTQYF

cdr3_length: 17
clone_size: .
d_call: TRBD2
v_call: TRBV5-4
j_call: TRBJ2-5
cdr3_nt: TGTGCCAGCAGCTTGGGTACTAGCGGGGAGAATGAAGAGACCCAGTACTTC
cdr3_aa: CASSLGTSGENEETQYF

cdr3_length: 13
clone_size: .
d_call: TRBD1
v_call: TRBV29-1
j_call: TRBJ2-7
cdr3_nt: TGCAGCGTACTCCGGGACAGAGCCTACGAGCAGTACTTC
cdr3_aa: CSVLRDRAYEQYF

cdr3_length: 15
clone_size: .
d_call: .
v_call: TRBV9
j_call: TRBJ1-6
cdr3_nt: TGTGCCAGCAGCGTAGATAGTCAGGGTAGTTCACCCCTCCACTTT
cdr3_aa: CASSVDSQGSSPLHF

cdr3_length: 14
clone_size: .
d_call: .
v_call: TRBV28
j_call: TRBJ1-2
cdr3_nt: TGTGCCAGCAGTTTGGTCGCAGGAACGAAGGGCTACACCTTC
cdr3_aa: CASSLVAGTKGYTF

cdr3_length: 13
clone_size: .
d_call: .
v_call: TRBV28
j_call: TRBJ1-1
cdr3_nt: TGTGCCAGCGGGAGGGGACAGAACACTGAAGCTTTCTTT
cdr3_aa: CASGRGQNTEAFF

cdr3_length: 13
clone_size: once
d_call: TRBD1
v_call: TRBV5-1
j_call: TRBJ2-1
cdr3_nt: TGCGCCAGCAGCCCCCCACAGGGGGTTGAGCAGTTCTTC
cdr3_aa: CASSPPQGVEQFF

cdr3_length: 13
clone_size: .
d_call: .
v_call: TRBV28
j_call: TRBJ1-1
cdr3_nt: TGTGCCAGCAGTTTGACAGCGAACACTGAAGCTTTCTTT
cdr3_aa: CASSLTANTEAFF

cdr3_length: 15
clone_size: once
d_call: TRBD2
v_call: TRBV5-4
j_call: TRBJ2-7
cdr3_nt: TGTGCCAGCAGCCCCGCGGGGGGGCTCTCCTACGAGCAGTACTTC
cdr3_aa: CASSPAGGLSYEQYF

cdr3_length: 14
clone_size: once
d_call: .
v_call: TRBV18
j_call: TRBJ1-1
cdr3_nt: TGTGCCAGCTCACCCGGGGCAGGGGAAACTGAAGCTTTCTTT
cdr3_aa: CASSPGAGETEAFF

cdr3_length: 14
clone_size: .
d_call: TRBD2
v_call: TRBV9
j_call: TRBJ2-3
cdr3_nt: TGTGCCAGCAGCGTCCAAGCGGGAACGGATACGCAGTATTTT
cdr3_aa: CASSVQAGTDTQYF

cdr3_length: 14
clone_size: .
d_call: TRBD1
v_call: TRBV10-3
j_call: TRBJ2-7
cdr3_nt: TGTGCCACCAGGGGGATTGGACAAACCTACGAGCAGTACTTC
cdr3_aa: CATRGIGQTYEQYF